This TCR beta chain was captured by sequencing in a study of T cell responses to AZD1222 COVID-19 vaccine. Overall study findings and caveats: Only a handful of people who got AZD1222 tested seropositive at baseline. Targeting of unmutated variant regions was reportedly seen in nearly half of spike-specific TCRs. Spike was spanned by vaccine-associated CD4 TCRs, with dominance at 160-218 and 743-854. Most donors were white British, females outnumbered males, and clonal diversity was possibly underestimated.

Data came from immunoSEQ multiplex PCR; TCRdb stores just in-frame clones and leaves some out. The sample includes about 66,000 clones, approximately 80% of them seen just once. This CDR3 contains 13 residues. In germline, CDR1 is MNHNS, CDR2 SASEGT. V lost 3 bases to trimming and J lost 7 bases, with 10 bases between them. In the case of this clone: Its antigen is currently unknown.

The chain combines TRBV6-1 with TRBJ1-5; D is ambiguous. The receptor was isolated from an adult who received the AZD1222 COVID-19 vaccine. This specimen consisted of peripheral blood, obtained 28 days after the second AZD1222 dose. CDR3 residues: CASSDLGRQPQHF. In DNA form, the CDR3 reads TGTGCCAGCAGTGATCTGGGCCGGCAGCCCCAGCATTTT.